The present entry profiles one T cell receptor beta chain with its context. No donor had other autoimmune disease, uncontrolled infection, pregnancy or lactation. Germline V lookup: CDR1 DFQATT, CDR2 SNEGSKA (reference sequence). The CDR3 loop spans 14 amino acids. V lost 7 bases, J lost 2 bases, and 6 bases stayed unmatched. The data originate from a study of Graves' ophthalmopathy and Graves' hyperthyroidism. About the research overall: Stable hyperthyroidism referred to disease that showed no ophthalmopathy within 18 months of follow-up.

Amplification of TCR beta CDR3 regions used RNA transcripts. HTBI-primed first-round RT-PCR preceded second-round multiplex PCR. TCRdb re-derived calls from the multiplex PCR reads in MiXCR, one entry per CDR3 protein. The sample contains over a million distinct CDR3 sequences, about 38% of which appear only once. The gene calls are TRBV20-1 and TRBJ2-3; 10 bases line up with TRBD2. Sample: peripheral blood or thyroid tissue (not recorded which). This receptor was taken from an adult man with Graves' hyperthyroidism. In DNA, the CDR3 is TGCAGTGGAGCGGGACTAGCGTACACAGATACGCAGTATTTT. This codes for CSGAGLAYTDTQYF.